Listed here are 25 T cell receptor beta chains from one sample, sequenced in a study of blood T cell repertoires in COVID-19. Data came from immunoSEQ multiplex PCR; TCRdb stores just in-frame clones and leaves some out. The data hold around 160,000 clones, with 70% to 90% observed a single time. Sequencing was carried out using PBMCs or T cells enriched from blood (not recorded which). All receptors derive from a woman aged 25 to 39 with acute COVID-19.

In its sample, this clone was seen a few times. This CDR3 is CSASRGGITFSNEQFF. The CDR3 DNA reads as TGCAGTGCTAGTAGGGGCGGGATCACGTTTAGTAATGAGCAGTTCTTC. V is TRBV20-1 and J is TRBJ2-1; D is perhaps TRBD2 (6 bases). The CDR3 runs 16 residues. Trimming removed 3 bases at V and 7 bases at J, with 22 bases between. The V gene's germline CDR1 is DFQATT and CDR2 SNEGSKA (reference sequence).

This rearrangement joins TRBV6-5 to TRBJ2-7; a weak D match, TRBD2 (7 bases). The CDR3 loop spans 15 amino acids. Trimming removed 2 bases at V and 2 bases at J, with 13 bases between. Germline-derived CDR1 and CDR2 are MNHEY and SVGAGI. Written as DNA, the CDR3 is TGTGCCAGCAGTTACGCGAGGGGGGGGACCTACGAGCAGTACTTC. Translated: CASSYARGGTYEQYF.

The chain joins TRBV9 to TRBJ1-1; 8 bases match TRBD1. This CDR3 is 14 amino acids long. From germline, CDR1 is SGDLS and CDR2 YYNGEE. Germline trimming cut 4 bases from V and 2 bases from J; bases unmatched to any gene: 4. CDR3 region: CASSLGQVNTEAFF. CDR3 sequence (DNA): TGTGCCAGCAGCTTGGGACAGGTAAACACTGAAGCTTTCTTT.

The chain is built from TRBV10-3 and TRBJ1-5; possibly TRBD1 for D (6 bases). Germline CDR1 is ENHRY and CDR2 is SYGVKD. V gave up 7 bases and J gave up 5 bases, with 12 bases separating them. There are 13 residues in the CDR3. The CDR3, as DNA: TGTGCCATCACTACAGGGCGGGATCAGCCCCAGCATTTT. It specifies CAITTGRDQPQHF.

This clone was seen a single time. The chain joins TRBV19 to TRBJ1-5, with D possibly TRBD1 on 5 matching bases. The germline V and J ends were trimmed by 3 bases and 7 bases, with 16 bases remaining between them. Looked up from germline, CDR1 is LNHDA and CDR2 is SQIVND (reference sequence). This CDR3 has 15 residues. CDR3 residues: CASSIWEQVGQPQHF. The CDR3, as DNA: TGTGCCAGTAGTATTTGGGAACAGGTGGGCCAGCCCCAGCATTTT.

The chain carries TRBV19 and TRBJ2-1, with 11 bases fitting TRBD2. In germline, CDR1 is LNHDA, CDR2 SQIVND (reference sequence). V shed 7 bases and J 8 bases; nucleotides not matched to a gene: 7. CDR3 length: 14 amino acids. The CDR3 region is CASTGGLAVYEQFF. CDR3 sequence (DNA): TGTGCCAGTACTGGGGGACTAGCGGTCTATGAGCAGTTCTTC. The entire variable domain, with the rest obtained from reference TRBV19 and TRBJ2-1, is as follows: DGGITQSPKYLFRKEGQNVTLSCEQNLNHDAMYWYRQDPGQGLRLIYYSQIVNDFQKGDIAEGYSVSREKKESFPLTVTSAQKNPTAFYLCASTGGLAVYEQFFGPGTRLTVL.

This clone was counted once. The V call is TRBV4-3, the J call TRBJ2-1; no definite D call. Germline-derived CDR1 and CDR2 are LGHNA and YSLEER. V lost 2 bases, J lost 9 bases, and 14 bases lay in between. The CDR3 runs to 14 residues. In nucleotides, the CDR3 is TGCGCCAGCAGCCAACAAAATCCCTACGGTGAGCAGTTCTTC. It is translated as CASSQQNPYGEQFF.

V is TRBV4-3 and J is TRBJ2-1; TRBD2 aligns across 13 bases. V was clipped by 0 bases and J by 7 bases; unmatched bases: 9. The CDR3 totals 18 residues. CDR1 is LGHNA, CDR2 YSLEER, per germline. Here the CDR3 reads CASSQDPRLAGGSNEQFF. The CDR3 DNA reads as TGCGCCAGCAGCCAAGACCCCCGACTAGCGGGAGGATCAAATGAGCAGTTCTTC.

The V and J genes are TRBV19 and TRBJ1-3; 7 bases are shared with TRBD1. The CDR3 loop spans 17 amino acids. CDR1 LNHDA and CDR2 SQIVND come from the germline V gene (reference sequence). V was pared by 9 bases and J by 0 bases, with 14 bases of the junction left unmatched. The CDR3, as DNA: TGTGCCAGCACACTTCAGCCAAGGGGGCTCTCTGGAAACACCATATATTTT. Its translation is CASTLQPRGLSGNTIYF.

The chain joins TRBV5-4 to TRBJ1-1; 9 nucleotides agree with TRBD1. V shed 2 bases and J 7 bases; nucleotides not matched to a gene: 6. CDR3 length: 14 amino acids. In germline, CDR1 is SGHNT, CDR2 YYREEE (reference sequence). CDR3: CASSLVQGADEAFF. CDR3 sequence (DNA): TGTGCCAGCAGCTTAGTACAGGGGGCAGATGAAGCTTTCTTT.

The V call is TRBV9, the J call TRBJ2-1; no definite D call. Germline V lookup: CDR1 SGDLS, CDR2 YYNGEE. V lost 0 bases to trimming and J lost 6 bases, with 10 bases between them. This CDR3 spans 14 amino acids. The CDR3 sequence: CASSVAPTTNEQFF. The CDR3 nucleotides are TGTGCCAGCAGCGTAGCGCCTACCACCAATGAGCAGTTCTTC.

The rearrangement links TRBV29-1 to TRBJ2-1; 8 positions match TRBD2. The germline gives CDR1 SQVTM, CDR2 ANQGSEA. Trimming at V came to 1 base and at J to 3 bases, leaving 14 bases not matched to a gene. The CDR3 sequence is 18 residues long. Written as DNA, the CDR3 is TGCAGCGTTGAAGGCGGGGCGGAGGTGGGACTAGGCTACAATGAGCAGTTCTTC. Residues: CSVEGGAEVGLGYNEQFF.

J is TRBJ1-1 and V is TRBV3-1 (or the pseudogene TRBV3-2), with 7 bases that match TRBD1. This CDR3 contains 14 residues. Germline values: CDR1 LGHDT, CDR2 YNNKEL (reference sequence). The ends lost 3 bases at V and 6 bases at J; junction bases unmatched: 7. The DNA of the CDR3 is TGTGCCAGCAGCCAGGGGCGGCAGGGGGCTGAAGCTTTCTTT. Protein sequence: CASSQGRQGAEAFF.

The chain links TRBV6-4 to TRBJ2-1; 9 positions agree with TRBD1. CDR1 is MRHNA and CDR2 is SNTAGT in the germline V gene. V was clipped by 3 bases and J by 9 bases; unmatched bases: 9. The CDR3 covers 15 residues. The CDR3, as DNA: TGTGCCAGCAGTGAGACGGGACAGGGTTCTGGTGAGCAGTTCTTC. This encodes CASSETGQGSGEQFF.

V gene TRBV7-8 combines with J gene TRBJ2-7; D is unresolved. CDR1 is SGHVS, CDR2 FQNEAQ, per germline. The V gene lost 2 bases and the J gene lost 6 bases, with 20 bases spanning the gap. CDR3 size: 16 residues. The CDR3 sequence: CASSLSWVRIPSEQYF. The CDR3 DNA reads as TGTGCCAGCAGCTTATCATGGGTCAGGATTCCCTCCGAGCAGTACTTC.

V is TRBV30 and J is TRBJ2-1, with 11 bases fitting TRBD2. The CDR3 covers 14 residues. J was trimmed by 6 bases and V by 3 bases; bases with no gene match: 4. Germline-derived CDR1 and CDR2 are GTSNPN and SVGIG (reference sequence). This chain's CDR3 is CAWRMTSGANEQFF. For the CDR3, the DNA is TGTGCCTGGAGAATGACTAGCGGGGCCAATGAGCAGTTCTTC.

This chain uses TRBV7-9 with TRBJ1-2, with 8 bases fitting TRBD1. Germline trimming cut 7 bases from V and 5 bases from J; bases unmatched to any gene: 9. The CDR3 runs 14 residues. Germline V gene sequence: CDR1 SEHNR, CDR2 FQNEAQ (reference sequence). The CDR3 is CASNNQGAGYGYTF. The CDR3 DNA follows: TGTGCCAGCAACAACCAGGGGGCAGGGTATGGCTACACCTTC. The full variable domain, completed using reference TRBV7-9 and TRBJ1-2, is DTGVSQNPRHKITKRGQNVTFRCDPISEHNRLYWYRQTLGQGPEFLTYFQNEAQLEKSRLLSDRFSAERPKGSFSTLEIQRTEQGDSAMYLCASNNQGAGYGYTFGSGTRLTVV.

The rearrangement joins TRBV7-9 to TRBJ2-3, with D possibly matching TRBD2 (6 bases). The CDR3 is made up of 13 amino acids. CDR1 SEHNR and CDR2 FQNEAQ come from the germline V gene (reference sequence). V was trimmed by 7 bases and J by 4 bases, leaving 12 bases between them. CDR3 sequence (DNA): TGTGCCAGCATCCCACCGGGGGCAGATACGCAGTATTTT. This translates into CASIPPGADTQYF. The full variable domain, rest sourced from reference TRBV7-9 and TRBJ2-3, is DTGVSQNPRHKITKRGQNVTFRCDPISEHNRLYWYRQTLGQGPEFLTYFQNEAQLEKSRLLSDRFSAERPKGSFSTLEIQRTEQGDSAMYLCASIPPGADTQYFGPGTRLTVL.

The CDR3 protein is CATFQETQYF. CDR3 nucleotides: TGTGCCACCTTCCAAGAGACCCAGTACTTC. The chain is built from TRBV28 and TRBJ2-5; D unclear. Trimming took off 10 bases at V and 1 base at J, with 4 bases between the two ends. This CDR3 comprises 10 residues. The germline gives CDR1 MDHEN, CDR2 SYDVKM. Variable domain in full (rest from reference TRBV28 and TRBJ2-5): DVKVTQSSRYLVKRTGEKVFLECVQDMDHENMFWYRQDPGLGLRLIYFSYDVKMKEKGDIPEGYSVSREKKERFSLILESASTNQTSMYLCATFQETQYFGPGTRLLVL.

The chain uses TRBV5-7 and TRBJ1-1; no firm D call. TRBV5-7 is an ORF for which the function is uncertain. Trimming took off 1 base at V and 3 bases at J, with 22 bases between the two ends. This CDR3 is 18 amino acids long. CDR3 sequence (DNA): TGTGCCAGCAGCTTGCCATCGGGATTACCTCTCGGGTACACTGAAGCTTTCTTT. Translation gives CASSLPSGLPLGYTEAFF.

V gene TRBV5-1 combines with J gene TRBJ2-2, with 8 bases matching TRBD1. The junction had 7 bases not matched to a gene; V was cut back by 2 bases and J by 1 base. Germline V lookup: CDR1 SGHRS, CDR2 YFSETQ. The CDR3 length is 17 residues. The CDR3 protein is CASSFTDRVGNTGELFF. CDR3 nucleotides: TGCGCCAGCAGCTTTACGGACAGGGTCGGGAACACCGGGGAGCTGTTTTTT.

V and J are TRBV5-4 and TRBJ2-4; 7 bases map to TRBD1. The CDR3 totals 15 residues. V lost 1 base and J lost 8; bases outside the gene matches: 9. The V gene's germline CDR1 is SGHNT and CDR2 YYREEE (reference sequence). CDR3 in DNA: TGTGCCAGCAGCTTGTCTGGCAGGGGGTATGACATTCAGTACTTC. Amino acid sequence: CASSLSGRGYDIQYF.

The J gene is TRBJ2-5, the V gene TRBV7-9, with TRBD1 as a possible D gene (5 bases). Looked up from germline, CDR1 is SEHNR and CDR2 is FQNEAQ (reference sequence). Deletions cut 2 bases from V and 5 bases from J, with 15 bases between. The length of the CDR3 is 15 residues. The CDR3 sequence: CASSLNRPPAETQYF. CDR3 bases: TGTGCCAGCAGCTTAAACAGGCCTCCCGCGGAGACCCAGTACTTC.

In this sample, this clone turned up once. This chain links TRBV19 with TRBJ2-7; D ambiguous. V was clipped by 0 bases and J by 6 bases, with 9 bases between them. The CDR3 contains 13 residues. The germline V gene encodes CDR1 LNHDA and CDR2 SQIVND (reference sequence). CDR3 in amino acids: CASSIDLEGEQYF. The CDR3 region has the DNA TGTGCCAGTAGTATAGATCTAGAAGGCGAGCAGTACTTC.

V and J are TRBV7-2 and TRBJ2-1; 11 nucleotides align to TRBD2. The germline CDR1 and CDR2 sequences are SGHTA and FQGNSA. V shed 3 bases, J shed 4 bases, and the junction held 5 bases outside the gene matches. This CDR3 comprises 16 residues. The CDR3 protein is CASSFPRTSGYNEQFF. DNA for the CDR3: TGTGCCAGCAGCTTCCCCCGGACTAGCGGGTACAATGAGCAGTTCTTC.